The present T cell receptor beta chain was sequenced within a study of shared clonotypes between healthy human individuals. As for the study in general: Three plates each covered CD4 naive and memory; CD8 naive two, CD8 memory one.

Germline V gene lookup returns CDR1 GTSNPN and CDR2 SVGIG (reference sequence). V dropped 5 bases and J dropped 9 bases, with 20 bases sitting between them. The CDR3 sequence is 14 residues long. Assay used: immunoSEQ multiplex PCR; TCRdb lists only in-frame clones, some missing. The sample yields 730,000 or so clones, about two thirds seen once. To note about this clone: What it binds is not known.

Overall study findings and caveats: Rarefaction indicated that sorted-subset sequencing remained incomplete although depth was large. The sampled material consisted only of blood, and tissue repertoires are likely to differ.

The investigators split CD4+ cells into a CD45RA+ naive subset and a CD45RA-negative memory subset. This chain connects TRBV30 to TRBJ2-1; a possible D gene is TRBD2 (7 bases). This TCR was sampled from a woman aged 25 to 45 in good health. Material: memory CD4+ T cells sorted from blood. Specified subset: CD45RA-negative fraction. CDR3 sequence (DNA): TGTGCCTGGGCGAGGGGGGGGAGTATCGGTGAGCAGTTCTTC. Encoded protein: CAWARGGSIGEQFF.